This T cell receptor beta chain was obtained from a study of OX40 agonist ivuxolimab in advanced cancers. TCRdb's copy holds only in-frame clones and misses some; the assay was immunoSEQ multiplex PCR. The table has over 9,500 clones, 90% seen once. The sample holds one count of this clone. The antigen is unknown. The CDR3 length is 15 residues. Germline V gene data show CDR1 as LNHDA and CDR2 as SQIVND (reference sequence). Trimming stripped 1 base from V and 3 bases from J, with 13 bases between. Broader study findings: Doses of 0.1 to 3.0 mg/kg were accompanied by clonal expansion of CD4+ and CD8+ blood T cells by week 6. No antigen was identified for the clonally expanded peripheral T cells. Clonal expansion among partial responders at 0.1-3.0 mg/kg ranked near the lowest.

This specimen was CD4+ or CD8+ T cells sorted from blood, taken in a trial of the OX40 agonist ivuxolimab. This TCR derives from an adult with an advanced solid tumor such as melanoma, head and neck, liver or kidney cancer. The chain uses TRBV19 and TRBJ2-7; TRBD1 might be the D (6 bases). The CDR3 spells CASSIAPQGIYEQYF. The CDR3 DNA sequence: TGTGCCAGTAGTATAGCCCCCCAGGGGATCTACGAGCAGTACTTC. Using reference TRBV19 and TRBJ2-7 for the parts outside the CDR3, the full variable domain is DGGITQSPKYLFRKEGQNVTLSCEQNLNHDAMYWYRQDPGQGLRLIYYSQIVNDFQKGDIAEGYSVSREKKESFPLTVTSAQKNPTAFYLCASSIAPQGIYEQYFGPGTRLTVT.